This T cell receptor (beta chain) was captured in a study of CD4+ T cells in melanoma. Only in-frame clones appear in the TCRdb table, and some are missing; sequencing was by immunoSEQ multiplex PCR. This table has tens of thousands of clones, nearly 70% appearing once. The germline CDR1 and CDR2 sequences are LGHNA and YNFKEQ. This CDR3 has 15 residues. V shed 3 bases and J shed 3 bases, with 15 bases lying between them. Notes on the study in general: In melanoma, neoantigen-specific CD4+ T cells reportedly differed in differentiation state.

Comments on this clone: Antigen specificity is unknown.

Source material: tumor tissue. The gene calls are TRBV4-2 and TRBJ2-7; D might be TRBD1 (6 bases). This sequence originates from a human donor with melanoma. Written as DNA, the CDR3 is TGTGCCAGCAGCCAGCAGAATAGAGGGGGCTACGAGCAGTACTTC. As protein: CASSQQNRGGYEQYF.